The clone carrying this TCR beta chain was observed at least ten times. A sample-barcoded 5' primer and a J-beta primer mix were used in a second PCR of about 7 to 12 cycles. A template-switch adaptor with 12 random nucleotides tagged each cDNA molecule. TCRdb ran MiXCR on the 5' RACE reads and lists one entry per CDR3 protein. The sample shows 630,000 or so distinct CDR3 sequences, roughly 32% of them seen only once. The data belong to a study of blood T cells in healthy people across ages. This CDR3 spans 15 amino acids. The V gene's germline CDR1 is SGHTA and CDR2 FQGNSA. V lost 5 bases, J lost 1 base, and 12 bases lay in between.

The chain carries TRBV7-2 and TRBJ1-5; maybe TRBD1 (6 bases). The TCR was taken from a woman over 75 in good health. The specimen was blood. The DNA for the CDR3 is TGTGCCAGCAGCCGATTACAGGGAAGCAATCAGCCCCAGCATTTT. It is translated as CASSRLQGSNQPQHF.